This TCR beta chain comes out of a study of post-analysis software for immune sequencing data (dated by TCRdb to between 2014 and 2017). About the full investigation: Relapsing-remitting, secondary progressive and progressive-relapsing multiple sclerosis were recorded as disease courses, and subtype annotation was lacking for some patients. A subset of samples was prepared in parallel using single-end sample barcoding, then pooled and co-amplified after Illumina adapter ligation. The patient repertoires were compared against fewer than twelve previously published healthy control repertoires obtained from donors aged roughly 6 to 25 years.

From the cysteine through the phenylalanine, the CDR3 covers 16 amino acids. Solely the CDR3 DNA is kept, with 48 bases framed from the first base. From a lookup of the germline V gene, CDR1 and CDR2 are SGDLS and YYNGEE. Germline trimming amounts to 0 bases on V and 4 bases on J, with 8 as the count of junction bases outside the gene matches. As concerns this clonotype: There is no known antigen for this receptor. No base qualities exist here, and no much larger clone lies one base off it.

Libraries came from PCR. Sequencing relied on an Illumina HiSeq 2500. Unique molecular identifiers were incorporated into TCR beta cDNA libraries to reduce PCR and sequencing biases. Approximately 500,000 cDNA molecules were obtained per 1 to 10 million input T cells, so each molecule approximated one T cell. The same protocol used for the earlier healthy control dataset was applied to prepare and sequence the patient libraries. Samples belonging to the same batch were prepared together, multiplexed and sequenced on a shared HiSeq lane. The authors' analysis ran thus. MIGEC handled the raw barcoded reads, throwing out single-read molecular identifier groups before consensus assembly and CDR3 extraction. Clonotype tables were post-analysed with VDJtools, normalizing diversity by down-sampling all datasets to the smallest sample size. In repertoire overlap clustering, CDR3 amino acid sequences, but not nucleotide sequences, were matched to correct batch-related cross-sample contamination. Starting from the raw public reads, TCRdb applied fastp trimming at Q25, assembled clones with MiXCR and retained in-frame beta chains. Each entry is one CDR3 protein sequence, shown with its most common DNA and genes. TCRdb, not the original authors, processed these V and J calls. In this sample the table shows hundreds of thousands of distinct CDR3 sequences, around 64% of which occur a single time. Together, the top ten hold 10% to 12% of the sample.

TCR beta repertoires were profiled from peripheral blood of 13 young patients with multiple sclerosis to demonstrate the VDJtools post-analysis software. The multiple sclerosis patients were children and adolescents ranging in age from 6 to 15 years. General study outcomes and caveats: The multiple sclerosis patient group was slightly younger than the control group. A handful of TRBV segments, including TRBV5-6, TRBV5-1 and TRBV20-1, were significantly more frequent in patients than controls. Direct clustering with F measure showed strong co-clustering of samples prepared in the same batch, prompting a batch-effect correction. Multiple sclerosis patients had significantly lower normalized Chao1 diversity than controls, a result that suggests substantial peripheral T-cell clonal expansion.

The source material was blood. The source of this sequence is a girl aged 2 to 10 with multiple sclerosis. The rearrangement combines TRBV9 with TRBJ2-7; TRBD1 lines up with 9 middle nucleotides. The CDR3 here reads CASSVAPRTGVYEQYF. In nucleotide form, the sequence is TGTGCCAGCAGCGTAGCACCCAGGACAGGGGTTTACGAGCAGTACTTC.